The present T cell receptor beta chain was sequenced within a study of T cells in Graves' hyperthyroidism and ophthalmopathy. Patients counted as stable if ophthalmopathy did not develop within 18 months. RNA transcripts served as the template for amplifying TCR beta CDR3 regions. In the first-round RT-PCR of the TCR CDR3, the HTBI primer set was used. TCRdb ran MiXCR on the multiplex PCR reads and lists one entry per CDR3 protein. The sample carries fewer than 400,000 distinct CDR3 sequences, 25% recorded once. With respect to this clonotype: A junction end diverges from the germline sequence, so it may reflect a read error.

CDR3 size: 15 residues. The chain is built from TRBV12-3 or TRBV12-4 and TRBJ1-4; D is unclear. What was sequenced was blood. The receptor was derived from a man aged 50-59 years with Graves' hyperthyroidism. CDR3 nucleotide sequence: TGTGCCGGCAGTACCAATGTTGCAACTAATGAAAAACTGTTTTTT. It encodes CAGSTNVATNEKLFF.